The following is a T cell receptor (beta chain) sequence with its context. The antigen is undetermined. Together with a sample-barcoded 5' primer, a J-beta primer mix was included in a second PCR lasting 7 to 11 cycles. Every cDNA molecule carried a tag from a template-switch adaptor bearing 12 random nucleotides. TCRdb independently ran MiXCR on the 5' RACE reads; one entry per CDR3 protein. This sample has roughly 900,000 distinct CDR3 sequences; under 35% occur once, and the top ten carry 15% to 20%. Germline V gene data show CDR1 as SGHRS and CDR2 as YFSETQ. CDR3 length: 15 amino acids. V lost 4 bases and J lost 0, with 11 bases in between. This specimen comes from a study of blood T cells in healthy people across ages. Points from the study as a whole: There were more naive CD4+ cells and higher diversity in long-lived donors than in aged donors. Without sorted subsets, naive and antigen-experienced compartments could not be conclusively compared.

Sequencing input: blood. This rearrangement joins TRBV5-1 to TRBJ1-3; tentatively, D is TRBD1 (6 bases). This TCR was sampled from a woman aged 80 or over in good health. The CDR3: CASSLSGDSGNTIYF. The CDR3 region has the DNA TGCGCCAGCAGCCTTTCAGGGGACTCTGGAAACACCATATATTTT.